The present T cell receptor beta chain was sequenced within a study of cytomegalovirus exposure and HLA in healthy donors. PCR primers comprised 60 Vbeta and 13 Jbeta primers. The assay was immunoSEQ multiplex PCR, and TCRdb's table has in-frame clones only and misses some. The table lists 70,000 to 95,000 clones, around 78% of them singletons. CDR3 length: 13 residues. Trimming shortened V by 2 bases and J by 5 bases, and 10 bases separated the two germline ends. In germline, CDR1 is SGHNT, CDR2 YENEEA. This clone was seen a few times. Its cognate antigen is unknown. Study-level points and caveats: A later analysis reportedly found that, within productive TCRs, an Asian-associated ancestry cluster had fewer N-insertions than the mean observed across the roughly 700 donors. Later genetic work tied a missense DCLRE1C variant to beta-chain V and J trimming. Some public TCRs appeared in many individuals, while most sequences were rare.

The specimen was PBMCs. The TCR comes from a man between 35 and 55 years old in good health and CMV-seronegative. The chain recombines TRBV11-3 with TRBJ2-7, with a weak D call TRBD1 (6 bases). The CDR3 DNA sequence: TGTGCCAGCAGCTTAACAGGGACAAACGAGCAGTACTTC. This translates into CASSLTGTNEQYF. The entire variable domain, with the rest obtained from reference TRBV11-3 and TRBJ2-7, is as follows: EAGVVQSPRYKIIEKKQPVAFWCNPISGHNTLYWYLQNLGQGPELLIRYENEEAVDDSQLPKDRFSAERLKGVDSTLKIQPAELGDSAVYLCASSLTGTNEQYFGPGTRLTVT.